The clone carrying this TCR beta chain was picked up a small number of times. The antigen remains unidentified. Germline V gene sequence: CDR1 ENHRY, CDR2 SYGVKD. The J segment lost 4 bases and the V segment lost 10 bases, leaving 8 bases of the junction unmatched. The CDR3 consists of 13 residues. These data belong to a study of T cells in Graves' hyperthyroidism and ophthalmopathy. Study findings and constraints: Ophthalmopathy was told apart from stable hyperthyroidism by a 13 V-J model.

TCR beta CDR3 region amplification was performed from RNA transcripts. HTBI primers were used for first-round RT-PCR of the TCR CDR3. TCRdb fed the multiplex PCR reads into MiXCR, producing one record per CDR3 protein. This table holds about 180,000 distinct CDR3 sequences, approximately 15% found once. J is TRBJ1-2 and V is TRBV10-3; 8 positions match TRBD1. The receptor comes from a woman aged 45-65 years with Graves' hyperthyroidism. Material: blood. CDR3 sequence (DNA): TGTGCCAGTTTACAGGGGGACGGCTATGGCTACACCTTC. Translating gives CASLQGDGYGYTF.